Following are 7 T cell receptor beta chains from one sample sequenced in a study of CD4 T cells in relation to SARS-CoV-2 and coronaviruses (dated by TCRdb to about 2021). The antigens of these receptors remain unknown. The protocol used for the library was the immunoSEQ multiplex PCR assay. The source is immuneACCESS, and TCRdb retained only in-frame sequences with V and J called. Part of the clones is not carried over; for the studies checked, unresolved V genes explain less than half of this, and the remainder is unexplained. The sample contains under 13,000 clones, around 80% of them found a single time. The ten top clones hold less than 30% of the sample. CD4+ T cells from unexposed donors were collected before the COVID-19 pandemic (2011-2018). After 10 to 11 days of culture, CD4+ T cells were isolated with the EasySep CD4+ T cell isolation kit. Sequenced sample: CD4+ T cells from PBMCs, cultured in vitro. The receptors were sampled from a human donor in good health.

This rearrangement joins TRBV19 to TRBJ2-7; TRBD2 matches at 13 bases. V lost 9 bases and J lost 6; bases outside the gene matches: 8. The CDR3 loop spans 14 amino acids. CDR1 LNHDA and CDR2 SQIVND come from the germline V gene (reference sequence). The CDR3 protein is CASGGLAGVGEQYF. As DNA, the CDR3 is TGTGCCAGCGGTGGACTAGCGGGAGTAGGCGAGCAGTACTTC.

The J gene is TRBJ2-6, the V gene TRBV9, with TRBD1 identical over 7 bases. Trimming cost V 6 bases and J 2 bases; bases outside gene matches: 2. The CDR3 is 14 amino acids. Germline CDR1 is SGDLS and CDR2 is YYNGEE. The CDR3 region is CASTDRAGANVLTF. For the CDR3, the DNA is TGTGCCAGCACAGACAGGGCTGGGGCCAACGTCCTGACTTTC.

The rearrangement links TRBV5-1 to TRBJ1-2, with 10 nucleotides matching TRBD1. The trim removed 0 bases at V and 4 bases at J, leaving 3 bases unmatched. CDR1 and CDR2 from the germline V gene are SGHRS and YFSETQ. The CDR3 runs 15 residues. The CDR3 spells CASSLETGGIYGYTF. The DNA of the CDR3 is TGCGCCAGCAGCTTGGAGACAGGGGGCATCTATGGCTACACCTTC.

DNA of the CDR3: TGTGCCAGCAGCTTGGACAGGGAGGGTCGCGGCTACACCTTC. Its translation is CASSLDREGRGYTF. The chain couples TRBV7-2 to TRBJ1-2, with 8 bases that match TRBD1. Germline CDR1 is SGHTA and CDR2 is FQGNSA. The CDR3 has 14 amino acids. Germline trimming cut 3 bases from V and 8 bases from J; bases unmatched to any gene: 8.

The rearrangement links TRBV19 to TRBJ2-6; TRBD1 matches at 8 bases. The V segment lost 7 bases and the J segment 3 bases; nucleotides outside the gene matches: 17. From germline, CDR1 is LNHDA and CDR2 SQIVND (reference sequence). This CDR3 comprises 19 residues. The CDR3 DNA reads TGTGCCAGTAATTTAGTTGGGCAGGGGGCGTTTTTTGGGGCCAACGTCCTGACTTTC. Translation gives CASNLVGQGAFFGANVLTF.

The chain employs TRBV9 and TRBJ1-1; 8 positions match TRBD1. J gave up 0 bases and V 4 bases, and 5 bases lay outside the gene matches. The CDR3 is made up of 15 amino acids. Germline CDR1 reads SGDLS; CDR2 reads YYNGEE. CDR3 amino acids: CASSPRQGLNTEAFF. The CDR3, as DNA: TGTGCCAGCAGCCCCCGACAGGGGCTGAACACTGAAGCTTTCTTT.

V usage is TRBV5-1 and J usage is TRBJ2-5; D could derive from TRBD1 or TRBD2 (5 bases each). V was trimmed by 4 bases and J by 4 bases, leaving 14 bases between them. The CDR3 is 14 amino acids. Germline CDR1 is SGHRS and CDR2 is YFSETQ. CDR3 loop: CASSGGKGGETQYF. In DNA, the CDR3 is TGCGCCAGCAGCGGGGGTAAGGGCGGAGAGACCCAGTACTTC. Filled out from reference TRBV5-1 and TRBJ2-5, the complete variable domain reads KAGVTQTPRYLIKTRGQQVTLSCSPISGHRSVSWYQQTPGQGLQFLFEYFSETQRNKGNFPGRFSGRQFSNSRSEMNVSTLELGDSALYLCASSGGKGGETQYFGPGTRLLVL.